One and the same sample provided the 5 T cell receptor beta chains below, sequenced in a study of human T cells and chemical hapten exposure. This sample's time point: pre-sensitization, week 0. Treatment noted: therapeutic diphenylcyclopropenone sensitization with weekly scalp DPC. TCRdb recomputed calls from the RACE reads with MiXCR, one row per CDR3 protein. The sample includes around 330,000 distinct CDR3 sequences, about 5% of them seen just once. Here the sequenced sample was whole blood, taken in connection with sensitization to the hapten diphenylcyclopropenone (DPC). The receptor source for this set is a young woman with alopecia areata. Some clones in this sample may be carry-over from other donors' samples.

V and J are TRBV24-1 and TRBJ2-2; 7 nucleotides align to TRBD2. Germline V gene data show CDR1 as KGHDR and CDR2 as SFDVKD. With V trimmed by 5 bases and J by 8 bases, 7 bases remained unmatched. CDR3 length: 14 amino acids. CDR3 sequence (DNA): TGTGCCACCAGTGTGGGAGGGGAAGCGGGGGAGCTGTTTTTT. This encodes CATSVGGEAGELFF.

This clonotype has just a few counts. This rearrangement joins TRBV6-6 to TRBJ2-2, with D perhaps assigned TRBD1 or TRBD2 (7 bases each). Germline CDR1 MNHNY, CDR2 SVGAGI (reference sequence). This CDR3 comprises 15 residues. Trimming left V 7 bases short and J 6 bases short, with 18 bases between. CDR3 sequence reads: CASTQQGGNPGELFF. The CDR3 DNA reads as TGTGCCAGCACCCAGCAGGGGGGGAATCCCGGGGAGCTGTTTTTT.

This clonotype was found a few times. Here the CDR3 DNA reads TGCAGTGCTCCGATACCCCAAGGGATCAATGAGCAGTTCTTC. Amino acids: CSAPIPQGINEQFF. The J gene is TRBJ2-1, the V gene TRBV20-1; D is undetermined. The CDR3 has 14 residues. The germline CDR1 and CDR2 sequences are DFQATT and SNEGSKA (reference sequence). The ends were cut back, 5 bases at V and 6 bases at J, with 17 bases in the middle.

The rearrangement uses TRBV6-2 or TRBV6-3 and TRBJ1-1, with D possibly being TRBD1 (5 bases). The CDR3 covers 13 residues. Trimming took off 9 bases at V and 1 base at J, with 12 bases between the two ends. Germline V gene lookup returns CDR1 MNHEY and CDR2 SVGEGT. For the CDR3, the DNA is TGTGCCAGGTCGAATGGGGGGAACACTGAAGCTTTCTTT. Translated: CARSNGGNTEAFF.

The CDR3 protein is CASSQVGQSLAPQHF. CDR3 in DNA: TGCGCCAGCAGCCAAGTCGGGCAGTCCTTAGCGCCCCAGCATTTT. The V gene is TRBV4-1, the J gene TRBJ1-5; no clear D. Germline V lookup: CDR1 MGHRA, CDR2 YSYEKL. The CDR3 spans 15 residues. V gave up 1 base and J gave up 9 bases, with 16 bases separating them.